Given below is one TCR beta chain in context. Germline V gene lookup returns CDR1 SEHNR and CDR2 FQNEAQ (reference sequence). The V segment lost 5 bases and the J segment 7 bases; nucleotides outside the gene matches: 12. The CDR3 loop spans 15 amino acids. Using immunoSEQ multiplex PCR, the repertoire was profiled, and TCRdb retains in-frame clones only, with some absent. This sample carries some 5,800 clones, nearly 90% of them seen once, and the ten largest clones take approximately 5.9%. Normal lung was taken at the farthest possible site, at least 3 cm from tumour. Frozen unsorted single-cell suspensions supplied the genomic DNA. This sample was taken from a study of immune cell composition in non-small cell lung cancer.

Input material: non-adjacent lung tissue. This rearrangement joins TRBV7-9 to TRBJ2-7; 9 bases align to TRBD1. The receptor comes from a human donor with non-small cell lung cancer. This chain's CDR3 is CASSGTGTGRSEQYF. The DNA of the CDR3 is TGTGCCAGCAGCGGTACCGGGACAGGGAGGAGTGAGCAGTACTTC.